These 32 T cell receptor beta chains were all obtained from the same sample, sequenced in a study of beta chain features in type 1 diabetes. Study findings and constraints: Significant though moderate, a shortening of TCRB CDR3s appeared in all four CD4+ subsets of Type 1 diabetes patients.

Isolated RNA was reverse transcribed in full, so expressed TCRB transcripts were sequenced. Generated by immunoSEQ multiplex PCR, the TCRdb table keeps only in-frame clones and is missing some. Among about 53,000 clones listed, around 53% were seen once. These receptors' targets are unknown. The specimen sequenced was Tregs from blood. The source of these receptors is a woman aged 40 to 50 with type 1 diabetes.

V and J are TRBV10-3 and TRBJ2-2, with 9 bases identical to TRBD1. Germline V gene data show CDR1 as ENHRY and CDR2 as SYGVKD. The CDR3 covers 15 residues. Trimming at V came to 4 bases and at J to 0 bases, leaving 0 bases not matched to a gene. The CDR3 loop reads CAISGQGANTGELFF. The CDR3 nucleotides are TGTGCCATCAGTGGACAGGGGGCGAACACCGGGGAGCTGTTTTTT.

The chain employs TRBV7-2 and TRBJ2-3; TRBD2 agrees at 8 bases. The junction had 13 bases not matched to a gene; V was cut back by 5 bases and J by 6 bases. The germline gives CDR1 SGHTA, CDR2 FQGNSA. The CDR3 runs 16 residues. The DNA for the CDR3 is TGTGCCAGCAGCCCAATTGGCGCGGGGGGAATTGATACGCAGTATTTT. Protein product: CASSPIGAGGIDTQYF.

The chain uses TRBV25-1 and TRBJ1-1, with D possibly being TRBD1 (5 bases). Trimming took 3 bases from V and 11 from J, leaving 13 bases between them. This CDR3 spans 12 amino acids. From germline, CDR1 is MGHDK and CDR2 SYGVNS. The CDR3, as DNA: TGTGCCAGCAGTGACCACAGGATGCGCGCTTTCTTT. Protein sequence: CASSDHRMRAFF.

This clone came up a few times. This sequence joins TRBV7-9 and TRBJ1-4, with 7 bases fitting TRBD1. The CDR3 is made up of 17 amino acids. Germline V gene lookup returns CDR1 SEHNR and CDR2 FQNEAQ (reference sequence). V shed 6 bases and J 8 bases; nucleotides not matched to a gene: 18. CDR3: CASRLTRPGTAGEKLFF. CDR3 coding DNA: TGTGCCAGCAGGTTGACGCGCCCCGGGACAGCAGGGGAAAAACTGTTTTTT.

The CDR3 DNA is TGTGCCAGCAGCTTAGTAGCGGGATATTTCGATGAGCAGTTCTTC. Residues: CASSLVAGYFDEQFF. The gene calls are TRBV7-6 and TRBJ2-1; 8 bases map to TRBD2. The CDR3 is 15 amino acids. Germline trimming cut 1 base from V and 8 bases from J; bases unmatched to any gene: 7. The V gene's germline CDR1 is SGHVS and CDR2 FNYEAQ.

This chain links TRBV27 with TRBJ2-1; TRBD2 aligns across 8 bases. The CDR3 runs 15 residues. The germline CDR1 and CDR2 sequences are MNHEY and SMNVEV (reference sequence). Trimming removed 7 bases from V and 4 bases from J; junction bases left unmatched: 9. In DNA form, the CDR3 reads TGTGCCAGCAAGGATTTACTAGCGGAATACAATGAGCAGTTCTTC. Its protein is CASKDLLAEYNEQFF.

This clone was found many times. V and J are TRBV28 and TRBJ2-1; 9 bases agree with TRBD1. The CDR3 contains 14 residues. The V segment lost 8 bases and the J segment 12 bases; nucleotides outside the gene matches: 14. From germline, CDR1 is MDHEN and CDR2 SYDVKM. DNA for the CDR3: TGTGCCAGCTTTACAGGGGGCTCCCTTTTAGGGCAGTTCTTC. This codes for CASFTGGSLLGQFF.

There are a few counts of this clone. CDR3 in DNA: TGCGCCAGCAGCCAAGAGGACAGGGCTCAGCCCCAGCATTTT. This sequence encodes CASSQEDRAQPQHF. The chain links TRBV4-1 to TRBJ1-5; the match to TRBD1 covers 8 bases. Germline CDR1 and CDR2: MGHRA and YSYEKL. The CDR3 runs to 14 residues. V shed 0 bases, J shed 6 bases, and the junction held 1 base outside the gene matches.

The J gene is TRBJ2-1, the V gene TRBV23-1, with TRBD2 matching 10 bases. TRBV23-1 is noted as an ORF with a role that remains uncertain. The CDR3 consists of 18 residues. V shed 0 bases and J 0 bases; nucleotides not matched to a gene: 5. The CDR3 region is CASSQSVVAGGSYNEQFF. CDR3 sequence (DNA): TGCGCCAGCAGTCAATCGGTGGTAGCGGGGGGCTCCTACAATGAGCAGTTCTTC.

This clone was picked up a small number of times. The CDR3 sequence is CASSVGQGFTYNEQFF. The CDR3 DNA follows: TGCGCCAGCAGCGTGGGACAGGGTTTCACCTACAATGAGCAGTTCTTC. The chain is built from TRBV5-1 and TRBJ2-1, with 9 nucleotides matching TRBD1. Germline V CDR1 and CDR2: SGHRS, YFSETQ. The V segment lost 4 bases and the J segment 2 bases; nucleotides outside the gene matches: 7. There are 16 residues in the CDR3. Filled out from reference TRBV5-1 and TRBJ2-1, the complete variable domain reads KAGVTQTPRYLIKTRGQQVTLSCSPISGHRSVSWYQQTPGQGLQFLFEYFSETQRNKGNFPGRFSGRQFSNSRSEMNVSTLELGDSALYLCASSVGQGFTYNEQFFGPGTRLTVL.

The chain is built from TRBV5-1 and TRBJ1-4, with 7 bases lining up with TRBD1. The CDR3 runs to 15 residues. The J segment lost 3 bases and the V segment lost 5 bases, leaving 7 bases of the junction unmatched. Germline V gene sequence: CDR1 SGHRS, CDR2 YFSETQ. The CDR3 nucleotides read TGCGCCAGCAGACAAACAGGGGACCCTAATGAAAAACTGTTTTTT. This sequence encodes CASRQTGDPNEKLFF.

This clone was seen a few times. V usage is TRBV4-3 and J usage is TRBJ2-2, with TRBD2 matching over 9 bases. V dropped 6 bases and J dropped 4; count of bases not matched to a gene: 6. CDR1 is LGHNA, CDR2 YSLEER, per germline. The CDR3 spans 15 residues. The CDR3 is CASRRGGRGTGELFF. In DNA, the CDR3 is TGCGCCAGCAGGCGGGGGGGGCGAGGCACCGGGGAGCTGTTTTTT.

This clone occurred a few times. The chain couples TRBV7-2 to TRBJ2-7, with 7 bases matching TRBD1. From germline, CDR1 is SGHTA and CDR2 FQGNSA. This CDR3 has 13 residues. V was clipped by 5 bases and J by 4 bases; unmatched bases: 5. The CDR3 loop is CASSQGQLYEQYF. In nucleotides, the CDR3 is TGTGCCAGCAGCCAGGGACAGCTGTACGAGCAGTACTTC. The whole variable domain, remainder taken from reference TRBV7-2 and TRBJ2-7, is GAGVSQSPSNKVTEKGKDVELRCDPISGHTALYWYRQSLGQGLEFLIYFQGNSAPDKSGLPSDRFSAERTGGSVSTLTIQRTQQEDSAVYLCASSQGQLYEQYFGPGTRLTVT.

This CDR3 is CASVLTQNQPQHF. The CDR3 DNA is TGTGCCAGCGTATTAACACAGAATCAGCCCCAGCATTTT. V gene TRBV6-1 combines with J gene TRBJ1-5; D gene uncertain. Germline assignment: CDR1 MNHNS and CDR2 SASEGT. V lost 8 bases to trimming and J lost 4 bases, with 12 bases between them. The CDR3 consists of 13 residues.

This clone was counted only a few times. The genes are TRBV7-2 and TRBJ1-1; no firm D call. Germline assignment: CDR1 SGHTA and CDR2 FQGNSA. The CDR3 spans 13 residues. V lost 1 base, J lost 4 bases, and 7 bases lay in between. DNA of the CDR3: TGTGCCAGCAGCTTAGAACTGATCACTGAAGCTTTCTTT. This encodes CASSLELITEAFF.

V is TRBV5-1 and J is TRBJ2-3; D call uncertain. Trimming removed 0 bases at V and 6 bases at J, with 5 bases between. The CDR3 has 12 amino acids. Germline assignment: CDR1 SGHRS and CDR2 YFSETQ. CDR3: CASSLALDTQYF. CDR3 DNA sequence: TGCGCCAGCAGCTTGGCCTTGGATACGCAGTATTTT.

In this sample, this clone turned up a few times. V is TRBV7-2 and J is TRBJ1-2, with TRBD1 matching 9 bases. Germline CDR1 is SGHTA and CDR2 is FQGNSA. The ends lost 5 bases at V and 3 bases at J; junction bases unmatched: 7. This CDR3 has 15 amino acids. The CDR3 region is CASSDPRTGDYGYTF. The CDR3 DNA sequence: TGTGCCAGCAGCGACCCCAGGACAGGGGACTATGGCTACACCTTC.

The chain employs TRBV7-2 and TRBJ2-2, with 8 positions matching TRBD1. The trim removed 5 bases at V and 1 base at J, leaving 15 bases unmatched. CDR1 SGHTA and CDR2 FQGNSA come from the germline V gene. The CDR3 is made up of 19 amino acids. This chain's CDR3 is CASSHRDRSAAGNTGELFF. DNA of the CDR3: TGTGCCAGCAGCCACCGGGACAGGTCCGCGGCGGGGAACACCGGGGAGCTGTTTTTT.

J is TRBJ2-7 and V is TRBV27; D might be TRBD2 (6 bases). V was clipped by 5 bases and J by 0 bases, with 20 bases between them. This CDR3 has 17 amino acids. Germline CDR1 MNHEY, CDR2 SMNVEV (reference sequence). The DNA for the CDR3 is TGTGCCAGCAGTCCCGCCGGGGCGGGGCCCAGCTCCTACGAGCAGTACTTC. It encodes CASSPAGAGPSSYEQYF.

The chain joins TRBV6-1 to TRBJ1-5; D may be TRBD1 (5 bases). Germline V gives CDR1 MNHNS, CDR2 SASEGT. The CDR3 runs 11 residues. V gave up 11 bases and J gave up 7 bases, with 12 bases separating them. The CDR3 bases are TGTGCCGGAGGGTGGGGCCAGCCCCAGCATTTT. Encoded protein: CAGGWGQPQHF.

This clone appeared once. The J gene is TRBJ2-7, the V gene TRBV19, with TRBD2 matching 7 bases. V dropped 5 bases and J dropped 0; count of bases not matched to a gene: 7. Germline CDR1 and CDR2: LNHDA and SQIVND (reference sequence). The CDR3 is 15 residues long. This chain's CDR3 is CASSSPGTTSYEQYF. The DNA of the CDR3 is TGTGCCAGTAGTTCCCCCGGGACTACCTCCTACGAGCAGTACTTC.

This clone has just a few counts. This chain links TRBV11-2 with TRBJ2-5, with TRBD2 identical over 10 bases. The V gene's germline CDR1 is SGHAT and CDR2 FQNNGV. V was clipped by 5 bases and J by 7 bases; unmatched bases: 10. The CDR3 is 15 amino acids. The CDR3 protein is CASSRAGTSVGTQYF. DNA of the CDR3: TGTGCCAGCAGCCGCGCCGGGACTAGCGTGGGGACCCAGTACTTC.

This clone was seen only a few times. This rearrangement joins TRBV7-2 to TRBJ2-4; 10 positions match TRBD2. CDR1 SGHTA and CDR2 FQGNSA come from the germline V gene. V gave up 3 bases and J gave up 2 bases; unmatched junction bases: 4. This CDR3 has 16 amino acids. CDR3 in amino acids: CASSFSAGGPKNIQYF. The CDR3 nucleotides are TGTGCCAGCAGCTTCTCAGCGGGGGGGCCCAAAAACATTCAGTACTTC.

As DNA, the CDR3 is TGTGCCAGCAGTGATAGTAGCGGAGCCGAGCAGTACTTC. Its protein product is CASSDSSGAEQYF. The rearrangement uses TRBV7-9 and TRBJ2-7; tentative D call: TRBD2 (6 bases). The germline CDR1 and CDR2 sequences are SEHNR and FQNEAQ (reference sequence). The germline V and J ends were trimmed by 6 bases and 6 bases, with 15 bases remaining between them. This CDR3 region has 13 residues. The full variable domain, its missing parts supplied by reference TRBV7-9 and TRBJ2-7, is DTGVSQNPRHKITKRGQNVTFRCDPISEHNRLYWYRQTLGQGPEFLTYFQNEAQLEKSRLLSDRFSAERPKGSFSTLEIQRTEQGDSAMYLCASSDSSGAEQYFGPGTRLTVT.

The table lists this clone with a few counts. V is TRBV6-6 and J is TRBJ2-7; D possibly corresponds to TRBD2 (5 bases). The CDR3 is 12 amino acids. Germline values: CDR1 MNHNY, CDR2 SVGAGI (reference sequence). Trimming stripped 2 bases from V and 5 bases from J, with 7 bases between. The CDR3 coding sequence is TGTGCCAGCAGTTACCCCGGGAACGAGCAGTACTTC. It specifies CASSYPGNEQYF.

V is TRBV7-2 and J is TRBJ1-2; 7 nucleotides align to TRBD1. The CDR3 is 13 amino acids. Unmatched junction bases numbered 2, after V lost 5 bases and J lost 2 bases. CDR1 and CDR2 from the germline V gene are SGHTA and FQGNSA. The CDR3 DNA reads as TGTGCCAGCAGCCGGGGACAGAACTATGGCTACACCTTC. Protein product: CASSRGQNYGYTF. The variable domain in full, with the rest retrieved from reference TRBV7-2 and TRBJ1-2, is GAGVSQSPSNKVTEKGKDVELRCDPISGHTALYWYRQSLGQGLEFLIYFQGNSAPDKSGLPSDRFSAERTGGSVSTLTIQRTQQEDSAVYLCASSRGQNYGYTFGSGTRLTVV.

The V gene is TRBV7-9, the J gene TRBJ1-1, with a possible D match to TRBD1 (6 bases). CDR3 length: 13 residues. CDR1 is SEHNR, CDR2 FQNEAQ, per germline (reference sequence). V was shortened by 4 bases and J by 6 bases, with 12 bases between the two germline ends. CDR3 residues: CASSYRESPEAFF. CDR3 DNA: TGTGCCAGCAGCTACAGGGAGTCCCCTGAAGCTTTCTTT.

The chain is built from TRBV10-3 and TRBJ1-5, with D possibly TRBD1 on 6 matching bases. V was trimmed by 0 bases and J by 6 bases, leaving 12 bases between them. The CDR3 contains 15 residues. CDR1 and CDR2 (germline): ENHRY, SYGVKD. The CDR3 spells CAISESGGAVQPQHF. For the CDR3, the DNA is TGTGCCATCAGTGAGTCCGGGGGGGCGGTTCAGCCCCAGCATTTT.

The chain has TRBV5-8 and TRBJ1-2; no reliable D call. The CDR3 length is 12 residues. Germline V lookup: CDR1 SGHTS, CDR2 YDEGEE. The V end was cut by 0 bases, the J end by 13 bases, with 13 bases between. For the CDR3, the DNA is TGTGCCAGCAGCTTGGGGGTGGGCCCCTCCACCTTC. Its translation is CASSLGVGPSTF.

This clone was recorded a few times. The chain links TRBV28 to TRBJ2-7; D possibly corresponds to TRBD1 (5 bases). The CDR3 runs 15 residues. Between the trimmed V and J ends, which lost 6 bases and 0 bases, there was a span of 15 bases. CDR1 and CDR2 (germline): MDHEN, SYDVKM. CDR3 sequence: CASSPSGALSYEQYF. CDR3 DNA: TGTGCCAGCAGCCCTTCTGGGGCCCTCTCCTACGAGCAGTACTTC.

This clone has more than one count but fewer than ten. The chain combines TRBV7-2 with TRBJ2-7, with 7 bases matching TRBD2. This CDR3 contains 12 residues. J was trimmed by 5 bases and V by 5 bases; bases with no gene match: 3. Germline V gene data show CDR1 as SGHTA and CDR2 as FQGNSA. The CDR3 DNA reads as TGTGCCAGCAGCGCGACTAGCCACGAGCAGTACTTC. This codes for CASSATSHEQYF.

The chain links TRBV21-1 to TRBJ2-7; the tabulated D call, TRBD2, remains unverified against the DNA. TRBV21-1 is termed a pseudogene. The length of the CDR3 is 13 residues. The CDR3 spells CASRATSSYEQYF. For the CDR3, the DNA is TGTGCCAGCAGGGCCACTAGCTCCTACGAGCAGTACTTC.